Here is one T cell receptor beta chain with its context. This sample was taken from a study of T cell clusters in autoimmune cytopenias. Each sample's input was roughly 270 ng genomic DNA, roughly 38,000 genome equivalents. The CDR3 loop spans 13 amino acids. Looked up from germline, CDR1 is KGHSH and CDR2 is LQKENI. One tube held mixed TRB-A and TRB-B primer pools for touch-down PCR. TCRdb re-called the multiplex PCR reads; every CDR3 protein appears as one record, without DNA. Seen in this sample are some 4,800 distinct CDR3 sequences; the ten most common clones hold approximately 18%. The chain links TRBV18 to TRBJ1-4; TCRdb outputs TRBD1, but without DNA this stays unchecked. Sequenced input: peripheral blood. The sequence was collected from a human donor with an autoimmune cytopenia or autoimmune hepatitis (not recorded which). CDR3 protein: CASNRGRKEKLFF.